The clone carrying this T cell receptor (beta chain) was counted a few times. What it binds is not known. After 5'RACE with constant-segment primers, TCR alpha and TCR beta cDNA libraries carrying sample barcodes and UMIs were obtained. Using its own MiXCR run on the 5' RACE reads, TCRdb lists one record per CDR3 protein. Found here are about half a million distinct CDR3 sequences, roughly 18% of them singletons; the top ten hold 9% to 15%. This sample stems from a study of T-cell memory formation after mild COVID-19. Study overall: Largely, the TCR clusters proved donor specific.

The ends lost 2 bases at V and 3 bases at J; junction bases unmatched: 4. This CDR3 region has 15 residues. The study, taken as a whole, reports: Contracting CD4+ clones lay largely in CM and EM, with CD8+ ones residing in EMRA. The study detected some responding clones in pre-infection memory, suggesting cross-reactive memory joined.

This sequence was found in an adult woman who had mild COVID-19 (a few samples of this study predate the infection). Cell type and time point are not known. The chain has TRBV12-3 or TRBV12-4 and TRBJ2-1; 7 bases align to TRBD2. Material for sequencing was PBMCs or a T cell subset sorted from them (not recorded which). This CDR3 is CASSLPGGVYNEQFF. For the CDR3, the DNA is TGTGCCAGCAGTTTACCGGGAGGCGTCTACAATGAGCAGTTCTTC.